The source of this T cell receptor (beta chain) is a study of cytomegalovirus exposure and HLA in healthy donors. Whole-study findings and limits: A later analysis reported that several of the most significant clusters appeared to be linked to common viral pathogens, among them Epstein-Barr virus. The productive fraction for most TCR beta V segments was about 87% or about 30% in an earlier analysis. Reported findings show TCR beta sequences accurately forecast HLA-A and HLA-B alleles in most subjects.

PCR was performed using 60 Vbeta and 13 Jbeta primers. Measured with immunoSEQ multiplex PCR; TCRdb has only the in-frame clones, and not every one. The sample lists approximately 160,000 clones; 82% were seen once. This clone was counted once. Its antigen is currently unknown. The sequencing sample was made of PBMCs. The origin of this receptor is a male donor in good health and CMV-seronegative.

The DNA for the CDR3 is TGTGCCAGTATTGTTCCTGGACCCGGGATGGCTTTCTTT. It yields the protein CASIVPGPGMAFF. V and J are TRBV19 and TRBJ1-1; no firm D call. This CDR3 comprises 13 residues. Germline assignment: CDR1 LNHDA and CDR2 SQIVND (reference sequence). The V end lost 7 bases, the J end lost 11 bases, and 20 bases lay between the germline ends.